This TCR beta chain emerged from a study of vaccination and CD4 T cells after COVID-19. Study-wide results and caveats: From a median of roughly 21 to 38, SARS-CoV-2-reactive clonotypes increased, though not significantly.

About this clonotype: Its antigen is currently unknown.

Treatment here: 10-day PBMC culture with coronavirus spike peptide pools or control peptides (ViraFEST assay). TCR sequencing followed the expansion of antigen-specific T cells with peptide pools in ViraFEST. Germline V gives CDR1 SGHNT, CDR2 YYREEE (reference sequence). V shed 0 bases and J 2 bases; nucleotides not matched to a gene: 10. CDR3 length: 17 amino acids. The assay that was used to sequence DNA from cultured CD4+ T cells was the Oncomine TCR Beta short-read assay. CD4+ T cells were cultured, and genomic DNA was extracted from them. TCRdb processed the PCR reads anew with MiXCR; each CDR3 protein has one entry. This sample carries about 3,000 distinct CDR3 sequences, less than 25% of them seen once, and the ten largest clones take under 55%.

This TCR came from a human donor who had recovered from COVID-19. The sample was CD4+ T cells from blood, cultured in vitro. J is TRBJ2-5 and V is TRBV5-4, with 7 nucleotides matching TRBD2. For the CDR3, the DNA is TGTGCCAGCAGCTTGGGTCGCGGGGGAGGTAATCAAGAGACCCAGTACTTC. Its protein is CASSLGRGGGNQETQYF.